This T cell receptor (gamma chain) derives from a study of Vδ1+ human thymocytes. With respect to this clone: The antigen is undetermined. Additional DNA sequences in this sample encode the identical CDR3.

The sorted cells were CD3+ Vdelta1+ Vdelta2- thymocytes from alphabeta-depleted thymus. Sequences come from RNA converted to cDNA by reverse transcription. The CDR3 regions were amplified by multiplex PCR from V-gene primers to a constant-region primer. TCRdb reanalysed the multiplex PCR reads with CATT. The sample contains tens of thousands of gamma-chain clones, approximately 13% of which appear only once. Points from the study as a whole: Thymic TRG and TRD repertoires appeared highly polyclonal. Despite high sort purity, approximately 20% of thymic T cell receptor delta sequences were Vdelta2.

Unmatched junction bases numbered 3, after V lost 0 bases and J lost 10 bases. The CDR3 covers 11 residues. The germline gives CDR1 EGSTGY, CDR2 YDSYTSSV. The material sequenced was Vdelta1+ gamma-delta thymocytes from the thymus. Regarding subset: FACS-sorted CD3+ TCRalphabeta- TCRVdelta1+ TCRVdelta2- thymocytes. V usage is TRGV4 and J usage is TRGJ1 or TRGJ2. The sequence was obtained from a child in the first two years of life who had congenital heart surgery. The CDR3 nucleotides are TGTGCCACCTGGGATGGGCTAAAGAAACTCTTT. This encodes CATWDGLKKLF.